The source of this T cell receptor beta chain is a study of T cells after yellow fever vaccination. General study results and limits: Abundant bulk-derived clonotypes could contaminate FACS-sorted repertoires. Weaker overall, the secondary response nonetheless peaked faster (day 5 versus 15). Just a small share of clonotypes turned up in the CD4 compartment as well as the CD8 compartment.

Template-switching 5'RACE yielded the TCR cDNA; a universal primer site and UMIs were added in the process. From the 5' RACE reads, TCRdb called clonotypes with MiXCR, one entry per CDR3 protein. The profile shows approximately 600,000 distinct CDR3 sequences, 9% to 15% of them singletons. The V and J ends lost 4 bases and 9 bases, in that order; junction bases with no gene match: 13. Germline loops: CDR1 LGHNA, CDR2 YNFKEQ. This CDR3 has 16 amino acids. Notes on this clonotype: The antigen remains unidentified.

Sequenced material: PBMCs, taken on the day of the yellow fever booster vaccination. The receptor was isolated from a man aged 30 to 39 who received the YFV17D yellow fever vaccine. The V gene is TRBV4-2, the J gene TRBJ2-5, with 11 nucleotides matching TRBD1. CDR3 in amino acids: CASSLTNGQGASPQYF. For the CDR3, the DNA is TGTGCCAGCAGCCTCACCAATGGACAGGGGGCCTCCCCCCAGTACTTC.